The 10 T cell receptor beta chains below all came from one sample that was sequenced in a study of blood T cell repertoires in COVID-19. Assay: immunoSEQ multiplex PCR; the TCRdb copy retains only in-frame clones and omits some. This repertoire shows about 280,000 clones, roughly 85% found once; its top ten account for 5.1%. Sequences were obtained from peripheral blood. These receptors originate from a man aged 45-65 years with active or convalescent COVID-19.

In the case of this clone: The same CDR3 arises from other DNA sequences in this sample as well. This chain uses TRBV5-1 with TRBJ2-1; TRBD2 aligns across 8 bases. The V gene end was trimmed by 2 bases and the J gene end by 0 bases; junction bases not matched to a gene: 1. From germline, CDR1 is SGHRS and CDR2 YFSETQ. This CDR3 is built from 15 residues. The CDR3: CASSFLAGSYNEQFF. In nucleotides, the CDR3 is TGCGCCAGCAGCTTTCTAGCGGGCTCCTACAATGAGCAGTTCTTC. The entire variable domain, with the rest obtained from reference TRBV5-1 and TRBJ2-1, is as follows: KAGVTQTPRYLIKTRGQQVTLSCSPISGHRSVSWYQQTPGQGLQFLFEYFSETQRNKGNFPGRFSGRQFSNSRSEMNVSTLELGDSALYLCASSFLAGSYNEQFFGPGTRLTVL.

This clone was seen once. V usage is TRBV2 and J usage is TRBJ2-2; D remains ambiguous. Trimming removed 7 bases from V and 3 bases from J, with 12 bases in between. The CDR3 runs to 14 residues. The V gene's germline CDR1 is SNHLY and CDR2 FYNNEI. The CDR3, as DNA: TGTGCCAGCATCCTACTTGGTTACACCGGGGAGCTGTTTTTT. This encodes CASILLGYTGELFF.

The chain recombines TRBV27 with TRBJ2-7, with 7 bases matching TRBD1. This CDR3 region has 15 residues. V was clipped by 3 bases and J by 6 bases; unmatched bases: 11. The V gene's germline CDR1 is MNHEY and CDR2 SMNVEV (reference sequence). The CDR3 region has the DNA TGTGCCAGCAGTTTGTCCCCTCGAGGGGGCGGCGAGCAGTACTTC. Translated: CASSLSPRGGGEQYF.

This chain uses TRBV2 with TRBJ2-7; 11 bases line up with TRBD2. The CDR3 length is 13 residues. After removal of 6 bases from V and 3 bases from J, the junction contained 1 base not matched to a gene. Germline assignment: CDR1 SNHLY and CDR2 FYNNEI. This chain's CDR3 is CASSGTSGYEQYF. As DNA, the CDR3 is TGTGCCAGCAGCGGGACTAGCGGCTACGAGCAGTACTTC.

The chain couples TRBV30 to TRBJ2-7; D ambiguous. Germline loops: CDR1 GTSNPN, CDR2 SVGIG (reference sequence). V was clipped by 4 bases and J by 3 bases, with 13 bases between them. The CDR3 contains 13 residues. DNA for the CDR3: TGTGCCTGGAATTACGGGTACCACTACGAGCAGTACTTC. This codes for CAWNYGYHYEQYF.

This clone was found a few times. The rearrangement links TRBV6-5 to TRBJ1-3; D call uncertain. The CDR3 totals 15 residues. Germline V gives CDR1 MNHEY, CDR2 SVGAGI. V lost 7 bases and J 2 bases, leaving 15 bases between the germline ends. In DNA, the CDR3 is TGTGCCAGCACCGACCAGCGCCGGCCTGGAAACACCATATATTTT. Translation gives CASTDQRRPGNTIYF.

The chain has TRBV6-6 and TRBJ2-1, with TRBD2 matching 10 bases. Germline V lookup: CDR1 MNHNY, CDR2 SVGAGI (reference sequence). V was pared by 5 bases and J by 5 bases, with 6 bases of the junction left unmatched. The CDR3 is 15 residues long. The CDR3 DNA reads TGTGCCAGCAGTACCCGGACTAGCGGTAACAATGAGCAGTTCTTC. Its protein product is CASSTRTSGNNEQFF.

This clone was detected only a few times. This rearrangement joins TRBV21-1 to TRBJ1-4. TRBV21-1 is a listed pseudogene. The CDR3 totals 18 residues. The CDR3 DNA follows: TGTGCCAGCAGCATGAGGGGGAGGGAGCTTACAACTAATGAAAAACTGTTTTTT. Its translation is CASSMRGRELTTNEKLFF.

J is TRBJ2-1 and V is TRBV6-2 or TRBV6-3; TRBD2 matches 9 bases. The J segment lost 8 bases and the V segment lost 6 bases, leaving 17 bases of the junction unmatched. This CDR3 is 17 amino acids long. Per the germline V gene, CDR1 is MNHEY and CDR2 is SVGEGT. CDR3 DNA sequence: TGTGCCAGCAGCCGTCGGCCTGGCGGGAGGGCCGGCGATGAGCAGTTCTTC. Protein sequence: CASSRRPGGRAGDEQFF.

This chain links TRBV9 with TRBJ2-1; 13 nucleotides line up with TRBD2. The CDR3 totals 14 residues. The J segment lost 10 bases and the V segment lost 7 bases, leaving 8 bases of the junction unmatched. CDR1 is SGDLS and CDR2 is YYNGEE in the germline V gene. CDR3 residues: CASAGLAGEGEQFF. The CDR3, as DNA: TGTGCCAGCGCAGGACTAGCGGGAGAAGGAGAGCAGTTCTTC.